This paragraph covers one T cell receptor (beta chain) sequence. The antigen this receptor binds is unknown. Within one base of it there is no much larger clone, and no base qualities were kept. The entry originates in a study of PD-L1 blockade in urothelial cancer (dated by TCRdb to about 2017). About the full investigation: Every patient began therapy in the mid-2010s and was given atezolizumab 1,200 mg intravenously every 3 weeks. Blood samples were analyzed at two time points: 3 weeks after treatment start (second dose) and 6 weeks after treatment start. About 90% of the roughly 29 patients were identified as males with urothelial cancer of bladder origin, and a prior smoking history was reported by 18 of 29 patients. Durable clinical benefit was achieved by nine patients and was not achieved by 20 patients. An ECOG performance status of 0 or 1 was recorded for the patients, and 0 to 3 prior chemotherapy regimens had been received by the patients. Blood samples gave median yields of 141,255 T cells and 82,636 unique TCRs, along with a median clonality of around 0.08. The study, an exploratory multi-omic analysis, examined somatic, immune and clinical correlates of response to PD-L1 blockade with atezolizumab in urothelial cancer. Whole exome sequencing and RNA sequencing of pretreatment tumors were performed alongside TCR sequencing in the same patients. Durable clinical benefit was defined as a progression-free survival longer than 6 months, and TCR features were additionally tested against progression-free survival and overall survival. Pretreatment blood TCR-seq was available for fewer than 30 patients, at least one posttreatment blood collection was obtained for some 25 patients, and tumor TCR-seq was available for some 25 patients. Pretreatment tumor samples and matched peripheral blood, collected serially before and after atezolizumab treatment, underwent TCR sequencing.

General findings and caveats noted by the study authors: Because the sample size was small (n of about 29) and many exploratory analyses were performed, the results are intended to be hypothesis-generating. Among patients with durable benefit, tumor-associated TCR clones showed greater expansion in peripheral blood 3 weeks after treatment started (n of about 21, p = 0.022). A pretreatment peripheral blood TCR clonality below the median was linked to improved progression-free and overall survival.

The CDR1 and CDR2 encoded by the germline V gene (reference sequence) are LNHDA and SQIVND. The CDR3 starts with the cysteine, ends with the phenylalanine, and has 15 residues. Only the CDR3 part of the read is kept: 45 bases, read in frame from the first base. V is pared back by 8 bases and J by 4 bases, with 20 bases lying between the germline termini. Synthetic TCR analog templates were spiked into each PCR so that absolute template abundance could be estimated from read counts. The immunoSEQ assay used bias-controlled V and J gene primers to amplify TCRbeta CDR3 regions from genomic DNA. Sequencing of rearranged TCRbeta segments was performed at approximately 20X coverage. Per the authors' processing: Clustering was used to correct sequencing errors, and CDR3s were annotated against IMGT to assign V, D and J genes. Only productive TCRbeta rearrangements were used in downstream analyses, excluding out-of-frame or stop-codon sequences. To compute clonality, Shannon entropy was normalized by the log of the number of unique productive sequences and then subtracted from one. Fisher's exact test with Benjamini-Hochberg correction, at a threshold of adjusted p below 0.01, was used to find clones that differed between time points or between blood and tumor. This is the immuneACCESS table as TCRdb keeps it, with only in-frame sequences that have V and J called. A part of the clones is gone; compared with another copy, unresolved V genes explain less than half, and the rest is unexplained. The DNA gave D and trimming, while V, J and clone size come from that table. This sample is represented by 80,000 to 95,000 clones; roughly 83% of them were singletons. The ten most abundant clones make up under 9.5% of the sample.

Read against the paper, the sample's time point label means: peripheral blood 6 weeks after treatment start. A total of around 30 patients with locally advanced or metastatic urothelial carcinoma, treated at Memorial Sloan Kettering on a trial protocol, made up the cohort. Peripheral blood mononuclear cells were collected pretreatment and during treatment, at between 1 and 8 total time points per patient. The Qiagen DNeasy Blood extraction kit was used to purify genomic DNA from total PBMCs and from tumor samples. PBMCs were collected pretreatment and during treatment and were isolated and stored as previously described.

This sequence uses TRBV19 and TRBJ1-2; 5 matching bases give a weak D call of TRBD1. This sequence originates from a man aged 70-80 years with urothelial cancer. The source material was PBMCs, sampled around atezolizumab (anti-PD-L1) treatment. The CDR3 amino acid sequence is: CASQEGRRAAYGYTF. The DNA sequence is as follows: TGTGCCAGTCAAGAAGGGCGCAGGGCTGCCTATGGCTACACCTTC.